By share of the sample, the clone carrying this T cell receptor beta chain is medium-sized. Its specificity is unknown. Among the patients, all were node-negative on CT and PET/CT, and none had received prior chemotherapy or radiotherapy or had other malignancies. Peripheral blood samples of 5.5 to 6 milliliters were drawn at each of two time points. Amplification of the TCR beta CDR3 (from genomic DNA) was done by two-round multiplex PCR. Round one of PCR was performed, and it used primers specific to each TRBV and TRBJ gene. Each CDR3 protein is one row after TCRdb ran MiXCR on the multiplex PCR reads. The table has over 25,000 distinct CDR3 sequences, about half seen once. The record originates from a study of prognosis after radiotherapy for stage I lung cancer. The wider study: Ages of the 13 men and five or six women ranged roughly 53 to 84 years, median about 72. Whole-study results and caveats: Shannon entropy after stereotactic body radiation therapy was lower in patients who developed distant metastases.

This CDR3 has 16 residues. Trimming left V 7 bases short and J 7 bases short, with 22 bases between. Germline V gene lookup returns CDR1 MNHNS and CDR2 SASEGT. The material sequenced was PBMCs, taken before or after stereotactic body radiation therapy (not recorded which). The rearrangement links TRBV6-1 to TRBJ2-2; D gene uncertain. This receptor was identified in a donor aged 50 or older with non-small cell lung cancer. The CDR3 here is CASKPNRQSYGGELFF. The CDR3 DNA sequence: TGTGCCAGCAAGCCTAATCGGCAGTCGTATGGCGGGGAGCTGTTTTTT.